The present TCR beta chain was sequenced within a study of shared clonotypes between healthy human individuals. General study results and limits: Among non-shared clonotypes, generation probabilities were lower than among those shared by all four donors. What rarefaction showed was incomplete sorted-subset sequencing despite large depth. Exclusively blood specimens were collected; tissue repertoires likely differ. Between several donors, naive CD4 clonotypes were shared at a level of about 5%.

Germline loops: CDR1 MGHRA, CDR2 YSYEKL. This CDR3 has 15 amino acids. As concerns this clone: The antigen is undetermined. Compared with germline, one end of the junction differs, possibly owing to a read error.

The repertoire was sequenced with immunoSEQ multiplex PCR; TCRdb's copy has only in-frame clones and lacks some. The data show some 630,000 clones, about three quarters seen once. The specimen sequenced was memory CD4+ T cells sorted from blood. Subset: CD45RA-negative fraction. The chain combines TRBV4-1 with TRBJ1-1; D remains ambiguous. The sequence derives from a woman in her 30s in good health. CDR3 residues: CASNQLTGENTEAFF. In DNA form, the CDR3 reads TGCGCCAGCAACCAACTTACGGGAGAGAACACTGAAGCTTTCTTT.